These 31 T cell receptor beta chains share one sample of origin, sequenced in a study of blood T cell repertoires in COVID-19. Sequencing used immunoSEQ multiplex PCR; TCRdb keeps in-frame clones, though not all of them. The sample lists over 250,000 clones; around nine tenths were seen once. Sequences were obtained from peripheral blood. The source is a woman aged 60-70 years with acute or convalescent COVID-19.

The chain has TRBV5-1 and TRBJ1-1; the D gene is possibly TRBD1 (6 bases). This CDR3 comprises 12 residues. Germline lookup yields CDR1 SGHRS and CDR2 YFSETQ. V was cut by 4 bases and J by 6 bases, with 10 bases left in between. CDR3 in DNA: TGCGCCAGCAGCCTCCAGGGGCCTGAAGCTTTCTTT. Protein: CASSLQGPEAFF.

About this clone: The sample contains more than one DNA sequence encoding this CDR3. The CDR3 DNA follows: TGTGCCAGCAGTGAGAGGGGGAACTATGGCTACACCTTC. It encodes CASSERGNYGYTF. V is TRBV2 and J is TRBJ1-2; perhaps TRBD1 as D (6 bases). Germline CDR1 SNHLY, CDR2 FYNNEI. The CDR3 contains 13 residues. Trimming shortened V by 3 bases and J by 2 bases, and 7 bases separated the two germline ends.

The J gene is TRBJ2-7, the V gene TRBV28, with 7 bases lining up with TRBD2. Losses at the gene ends were 4 bases for V and 0 bases for J; bases not matched to a gene: 6. Germline-derived CDR1 and CDR2 are MDHEN and SYDVKM. The CDR3 length is 15 residues. CDR3 loop: CASSSIGGSSYEQYF. CDR3 bases: TGTGCCAGCAGTTCCATCGGGGGGAGCTCCTACGAGCAGTACTTC. Variable domain in full (rest from reference TRBV28 and TRBJ2-7): DVKVTQSSRYLVKRTGEKVFLECVQDMDHENMFWYRQDPGLGLRLIYFSYDVKMKEKGDIPEGYSVSREKKERFSLILESASTNQTSMYLCASSSIGGSSYEQYFGPGTRLTVT.

The J gene is TRBJ2-7, the V gene TRBV7-2, with 8 bases lining up with TRBD1. The ends lost 0 bases at V and 3 bases at J; junction bases unmatched: 4. Germline V gene sequence: CDR1 SGHTA, CDR2 FQGNSA. The CDR3 covers 15 residues. The CDR3 nucleotides read TGTGCCAGCAGCTTAGCATGGACAGGGAACTACGAGCAGTACTTC. It translates to CASSLAWTGNYEQYF.

This clone was detected once. The chain has TRBV7-2 and TRBJ1-1; 8 bases fit TRBD1. The CDR3 sequence is 15 residues long. Germline V gene lookup returns CDR1 SGHTA and CDR2 FQGNSA. The J segment lost 5 bases and the V segment lost 4 bases, leaving 9 bases of the junction unmatched. The CDR3 is CASSSGQGFMTEAFF. CDR3 nucleotide sequence: TGTGCCAGCAGCTCCGGACAGGGTTTCATGACTGAAGCTTTCTTT.

V usage is TRBV18 and J usage is TRBJ1-1, with 9 positions matching TRBD1. The CDR3 extends over 16 amino acids. V gave up 6 bases and J gave up 6 bases; unmatched junction bases: 14. Germline V CDR1 and CDR2: KGHSH, LQKENI. CDR3 DNA sequence: TGTGCCAGCTCCCTCAAACAGGGGGCGAAAGGCGCTGAAGCTTTCTTT. Translation gives CASSLKQGAKGAEAFF.

The genes are TRBV6-2 or TRBV6-3 and TRBJ2-1, with 12 bases that match TRBD2. V shed 6 bases, J shed 4 bases, and the junction held 7 bases outside the gene matches. The germline V gene has CDR1 MNHEY and CDR2 SVGEGT. The CDR3 extends over 16 amino acids. The CDR3 here is CASSRNLAGGYNEQFF. As DNA, the CDR3 is TGTGCCAGCAGCCGGAATCTAGCGGGAGGGTACAATGAGCAGTTCTTC.

The chain is built from TRBV7-9 and TRBJ1-1; no clear D gene. Germline-derived CDR1 and CDR2 are SEHNR and FQNEAQ (reference sequence). V gave up 3 bases and J gave up 3 bases, with 8 bases separating them. The CDR3 sequence is 13 residues long. For the CDR3, the DNA is TGTGCCAGCAGCTTTGACGGGGACACTGAAGCTTTCTTT. It yields the protein CASSFDGDTEAFF. Complete variable domain (other parts from reference TRBV7-9 and TRBJ1-1): DTGVSQNPRHKITKRGQNVTFRCDPISEHNRLYWYRQTLGQGPEFLTYFQNEAQLEKSRLLSDRFSAERPKGSFSTLEIQRTEQGDSAMYLCASSFDGDTEAFFGQGTRLTVV.

The V and J genes are TRBV28 and TRBJ1-6; D unclear. The length of the CDR3 is 12 residues. Deletions cut 5 bases from V and 10 bases from J, with 9 bases between. Germline CDR1 and CDR2: MDHEN and SYDVKM. CDR3 sequence: CASSTDQSPLHF. The CDR3 DNA follows: TGTGCCAGCAGTACAGATCAATCACCCCTCCACTTT.

The chain employs TRBV18 and TRBJ2-7; TRBD2 matches 8 bases. J lost 7 bases, V lost 1 base, and 6 bases had no gene match. From germline, CDR1 is KGHSH and CDR2 LQKENI. CDR3 length equals 14 residues. The chain's CDR3 is CASSPQAGGREQYF. CDR3 nucleotide sequence: TGTGCCAGCTCACCACAGGCGGGAGGACGGGAGCAGTACTTC.

This clone was detected once. This chain links TRBV2 with TRBJ2-5, with TRBD1 matching 9 bases. The germline CDR1 and CDR2 sequences are SNHLY and FYNNEI. V dropped 5 bases and J dropped 5; count of bases not matched to a gene: 6. The CDR3 totals 14 residues. The CDR3 DNA sequence: TGTGCCAGCAGTCGGACAGGGGTGGGTGAGACCCAGTACTTC. Its translation: CASSRTGVGETQYF. The variable domain in full, completed from reference TRBV2 and TRBJ2-5, reads EPEVTQTPSHQVTQMGQEVILRCVPISNHLYFYWYRQILGQKVEFLVSFYNNEISEKSEIFDDQFSVERPDGSNFTLKIRSTKLEDSAMYFCASSRTGVGETQYFGPGTRLLVL.

J is TRBJ2-2 and V is TRBV28; 7 positions agree with TRBD2. Looked up from germline, CDR1 is MDHEN and CDR2 is SYDVKM. V trimming: 8 bases; J trimming: 4 bases; junction bases outside the gene matches: 10. This CDR3 comprises 15 residues. CDR3 region: CASGRASGGTGELFF. For the CDR3, the DNA is TGTGCCAGCGGGAGGGCTAGCGGAGGCACCGGGGAGCTGTTTTTT.

The chain uses TRBV28 and TRBJ1-2, with TRBD1 as a possible D gene (5 bases). Germline CDR1 reads MDHEN; CDR2 reads SYDVKM. The CDR3 sequence is 13 residues long. V was shortened by 5 bases and J by 8 bases, with 15 bases between the two germline ends. In DNA, the CDR3 is TGTGCCAGCAGTACTGGGACGGGGGAGGGCTACACCTTC. This sequence encodes CASSTGTGEGYTF.

The chain links TRBV2 to TRBJ2-3, with D perhaps TRBD2 (7 bases). The V end was cut by 6 bases, the J end by 5 bases, with 15 bases between. This CDR3 spans 14 amino acids. Germline loops: CDR1 SNHLY, CDR2 FYNNEI. CDR3 bases: TGTGCCAGCAGAATGGGAGGGGGTGGAGATACGCAGTATTTT. This encodes CASRMGGGGDTQYF.

The gene calls are TRBV4-1 and TRBJ2-2, with D perhaps matching TRBD2 (5 bases). CDR3 length: 18 amino acids. CDR1 is MGHRA, CDR2 YSYEKL, per germline. V gave up 2 bases and J gave up 3 bases, with 19 bases separating them. In nucleotides, the CDR3 is TGCGCCAGCAGCCAACGTTTGGCCGGGGTAGGCGACACCGGGGAGCTGTTTTTT. It translates to CASSQRLAGVGDTGELFF.

The chain recombines TRBV6-5 with TRBJ2-7, with a possible D match to TRBD2 (6 bases). The CDR3 runs 14 residues. The germline V and J ends were trimmed by 6 bases and 6 bases, with 18 bases remaining between them. Germline CDR1 is MNHEY and CDR2 is SVGAGI. For the CDR3, the DNA is TGTGCCAGCAGAATGGATCGGGGGTTGGCCGAGCAGTACTTC. As protein: CASRMDRGLAEQYF.

V is TRBV28 and J is TRBJ2-7; 9 nucleotides match TRBD1. The CDR3 is made up of 15 amino acids. Germline-derived CDR1 and CDR2 are MDHEN and SYDVKM. J lost 2 bases, V lost 5 bases, and 7 bases had no gene match. The CDR3 here is CASSTPGQGTYEQYF. The CDR3 DNA follows: TGTGCCAGCAGTACCCCGGGACAGGGTACCTACGAGCAGTACTTC.

This chain connects TRBV12-3 or TRBV12-4 to TRBJ2-7; D unresolved. The CDR3 totals 12 residues. The germline V and J ends were trimmed by 6 bases and 3 bases, with 9 bases remaining between them. The CDR3 DNA follows: TGTGCCAGCAGCCTCCCCGGCTACGAGCAGTACTTC. This codes for CASSLPGYEQYF.

J is TRBJ1-5 and V is TRBV28; 7 bases match TRBD1. The ends lost 5 bases at V and 6 bases at J; junction bases unmatched: 7. This CDR3 is built from 14 residues. Germline V lookup: CDR1 MDHEN, CDR2 SYDVKM. CDR3 residues: CASSHDRVGQPQHF. In DNA form, the CDR3 reads TGTGCCAGCAGTCACGACAGGGTGGGTCAGCCCCAGCATTTT.

This chain uses TRBV5-1 with TRBJ2-7; tentative D call: TRBD1 (6 bases). V was cut by 0 bases and J by 7 bases, with 26 bases left in between. The CDR3 runs 18 residues. Germline CDR1 reads SGHRS; CDR2 reads YFSETQ. The CDR3 DNA is TGCGCCAGCAGCTTGGAGGCGGGTGCTAGGGGGTCCTTGGGTGAGCAGTACTTC. It is translated as CASSLEAGARGSLGEQYF.

The chain recombines TRBV5-1 with TRBJ1-1; D remains ambiguous. Per the germline V gene, CDR1 is SGHRS and CDR2 is YFSETQ. V shed 0 bases and J shed 3 bases, with 9 bases lying between them. The CDR3 spans 14 residues. The CDR3 DNA reads as TGCGCCAGCAGCTTGGGTTTTTTCGACACTGAAGCTTTCTTT. Its protein is CASSLGFFDTEAFF.

With respect to this clone: This same CDR3 is encoded by further DNA sequences in the sample. The chain carries TRBV9 and TRBJ1-6, with 10 nucleotides matching TRBD1. Germline V gives CDR1 SGDLS, CDR2 YYNGEE. This CDR3 contains 15 residues. The ends lost 0 bases at V and 7 bases at J; junction bases unmatched: 1. The chain's CDR3 is CASSVEGQGNSPLHF. In DNA, the CDR3 is TGTGCCAGCAGCGTAGAGGGACAGGGGAATTCACCCCTCCACTTT.

This chain connects TRBV2 to TRBJ2-7; 12 bases agree with TRBD2. Germline V gene lookup returns CDR1 SNHLY and CDR2 FYNNEI. The CDR3 is made up of 13 amino acids. Trimming removed 6 bases from V and 4 bases from J; junction bases left unmatched: 1. The CDR3 region is CASSGTSGYEQYF. CDR3 bases: TGTGCCAGCAGCGGGACTAGCGGGTACGAGCAGTACTTC.

The J gene is TRBJ1-6, the V gene TRBV28; TRBD1 matches at 8 bases. This CDR3 region has 13 residues. CDR1 is MDHEN and CDR2 is SYDVKM in the germline V gene. The ends lost 9 bases at V and 7 bases at J; junction bases unmatched: 5. The CDR3 DNA reads TGTGCCAGTCTACAGGGGGTGAATTCACCCCTCCACTTT. This sequence encodes CASLQGVNSPLHF.

This chain joins TRBV19 and TRBJ1-4; 7 bases agree with TRBD1. This CDR3 has 17 residues. The V gene's germline CDR1 is LNHDA and CDR2 SQIVND (reference sequence). With 6 bases clipped from V and 0 bases from J, the junction kept 10 bases outside the gene matches. The CDR3 DNA follows: TGTGCCAGTAGAAGTTGGACAGGAAGTGCAACTAATGAAAAACTGTTTTTT. Encoded protein: CASRSWTGSATNEKLFF.

The V gene is TRBV7-2, the J gene TRBJ2-5; no definite D call. Germline-derived CDR1 and CDR2 are SGHTA and FQGNSA. Trimming removed 2 bases at V and 5 bases at J, with 9 bases between. The length of the CDR3 is 13 residues. CDR3 DNA sequence: TGTGCCAGCAGCTTAAGCGCGCTGGAGACCCAGTACTTC. Translation: CASSLSALETQYF.

V gene TRBV7-9 combines with J gene TRBJ2-7, with TRBD1 matching 10 bases. The J segment lost 0 bases and the V segment lost 6 bases, leaving 5 bases of the junction unmatched. The length of the CDR3 is 15 residues. CDR1 and CDR2 from the germline V gene are SEHNR and FQNEAQ (reference sequence). The CDR3 DNA reads as TGTGCCAGCAGGGGGACAGGGGATAGCTCCTACGAGCAGTACTTC. It translates to CASRGTGDSSYEQYF.

The chain recombines TRBV28 with TRBJ1-2, with 8 bases aligning to TRBD1. The CDR3 is 14 residues long. CDR1 and CDR2 (germline): MDHEN, SYDVKM. Germline trimming cut 2 bases from V and 7 bases from J; bases unmatched to any gene: 6. The CDR3 nucleotides are TGTGCCAGCAGTTTAACGGACAGGGCCATTGGCTACACCTTC. This gives the protein CASSLTDRAIGYTF.

The chain uses TRBV18 and TRBJ2-1, with TRBD2 identical over 10 bases. The CDR3 is 17 residues long. Losses at the gene ends were 4 bases for V and 4 bases for J; bases not matched to a gene: 10. CDR1 KGHSH and CDR2 LQKENI come from the germline V gene. CDR3 nucleotide sequence: TGTGCCAGCTCACACCCCGGCAAGCGGGAGGGATACAATGAGCAGTTCTTC. It specifies CASSHPGKREGYNEQFF.

The rearrangement links TRBV5-1 to TRBJ2-5; 8 bases line up with TRBD1. The length of the CDR3 is 17 residues. Germline CDR1 is SGHRS and CDR2 is YFSETQ. The V segment lost 0 bases and the J segment 0 bases; nucleotides outside the gene matches: 7. CDR3 in amino acids: CASSLARQGLNQETQYF. DNA for the CDR3: TGCGCCAGCAGCTTGGCCAGACAGGGGCTAAACCAAGAGACCCAGTACTTC.

J is TRBJ2-1 and V is TRBV4-2, with 7 positions matching TRBD1. V lost 0 bases, J lost 5 bases, and 4 bases stayed unmatched. Germline values: CDR1 LGHNA, CDR2 YNFKEQ. The CDR3 extends over 15 amino acids. CDR3 sequence: CASSQEKQGNNEQFF. DNA of the CDR3: TGTGCCAGCAGCCAAGAGAAACAGGGGAACAATGAGCAGTTCTTC.